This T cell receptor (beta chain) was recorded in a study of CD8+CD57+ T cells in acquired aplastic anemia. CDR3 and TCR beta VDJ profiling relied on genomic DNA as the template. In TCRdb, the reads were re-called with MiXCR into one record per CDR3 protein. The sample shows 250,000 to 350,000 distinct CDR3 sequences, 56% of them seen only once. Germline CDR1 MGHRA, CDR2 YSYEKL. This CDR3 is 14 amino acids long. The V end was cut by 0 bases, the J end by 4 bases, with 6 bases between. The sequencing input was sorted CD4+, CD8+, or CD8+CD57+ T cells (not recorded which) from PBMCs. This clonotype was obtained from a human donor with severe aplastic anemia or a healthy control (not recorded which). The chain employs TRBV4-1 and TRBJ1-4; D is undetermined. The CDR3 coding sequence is TGCGCCAGCAGCCAAGAAGGGATTAATGAAAAACTGTTTTTT. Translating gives CASSQEGINEKLFF.